Below, 7 T cell receptor beta chains from the same sample are listed, as sequenced in a study of T cells in Graves' hyperthyroidism and ophthalmopathy. The CDR3 regions of TCR beta were amplified from RNA transcripts. The study used the HTBI primer set for a first-round RT-PCR of the TCR CDR3. TCRdb recomputed calls from the multiplex PCR reads with MiXCR, one row per CDR3 protein. The sample records 300,000 to 450,000 distinct CDR3 sequences, approximately 12% being singletons. The specimen sequenced was blood. These receptors were obtained from a man under 40 with Graves' hyperthyroidism that later progressed to Graves' ophthalmopathy.

This clonotype has ten or more counts. The rearrangement links TRBV7-2 to TRBJ1-1, with D uncertain. CDR3 size: 13 residues. Germline V gene lookup returns CDR1 SGHTA and CDR2 FQGNSA. V lost 5 bases and J lost 2, with 9 bases in between. CDR3 protein: CASSPHQNTEAFF. The CDR3 DNA reads TGTGCCAGCAGCCCACATCAAAACACTGAAGCTTTCTTT.

The chain couples TRBV30 to TRBJ1-2, with D perhaps TRBD1 (6 bases). The ends were cut back, 0 bases at V and 6 bases at J, with 8 bases in the middle. The germline gives CDR1 GTSNPN, CDR2 SVGIG (reference sequence). This CDR3 region has 12 residues. The CDR3 here is CAWSVPGDGYTF. CDR3 in DNA: TGTGCCTGGAGTGTACCAGGGGATGGCTACACCTTC.

The J gene is TRBJ2-4, the V gene TRBV5-6; maybe TRBD1 (6 bases). The CDR3 length is 16 residues. V was shortened by 4 bases and J by 2 bases, with 16 bases between the two germline ends. The germline CDR1 and CDR2 sequences are SGHDT and YYEEEE. CDR3 amino acids: CASSPFLQGSKNIQYF. CDR3 coding DNA: TGTGCCAGCAGCCCCTTCTTACAGGGATCCAAAAACATTCAGTACTTC.

This clonotype was seen ten or more times. This sequence joins TRBV3-1 and TRBJ1-2; D gene unclear. The germline V and J ends were trimmed by 4 bases and 4 bases, with 10 bases remaining between them. CDR3 length: 13 amino acids. CDR1 is LGHDT, CDR2 YNNKEL, per germline (reference sequence). CDR3 amino acids: CASSRTSSYGYTF. DNA for the CDR3: TGTGCCAGCAGCCGGACGTCGAGCTATGGCTACACCTTC. Looking up the rest from reference TRBV3-1 and TRBJ1-2 gives the full variable domain: DTAVSQTPKYLVTQMGNDKSIKCEQNLGHDTMYWYKQDSKKFLKIMFSYNNKELIINETVPNRFSPKSPDKAHLNLHINSLELGDSAVYFCASSRTSSYGYTFGSGTRLTVV.

This clonotype was recorded at least ten times. The chain joins TRBV7-6 to TRBJ2-7; possibly TRBD1 for D (6 bases). CDR1 is SGHVS and CDR2 is FNYEAQ in the germline V gene. Trimming removed 5 bases from V and 6 bases from J, with 23 bases in between. CDR3 length: 16 residues. The CDR3 region is CASSPFPGHQSGEQYF. CDR3 sequence (DNA): TGTGCCAGCAGCCCGTTTCCGGGACACCAATCGGGCGAGCAGTACTTC.

The chain is built from TRBV27 and TRBJ1-4; tentatively, D is TRBD1 (6 bases). V gave up 5 bases and J gave up 8 bases, with 15 bases separating them. This CDR3 comprises 14 residues. Germline-derived CDR1 and CDR2 are MNHEY and SMNVEV (reference sequence). Here the CDR3 DNA reads TGTGCCAGCAGTCCAGGGGATGTTCGGGAAAAACTGTTTTTT. Translating it yields CASSPGDVREKLFF.

The rearrangement links TRBV27 to TRBJ1-2, with 7 nucleotides matching TRBD1. V lost 5 bases, J lost 4 bases, and 4 bases stayed unmatched. CDR1 MNHEY and CDR2 SMNVEV come from the germline V gene (reference sequence). The CDR3 spans 13 residues. The CDR3 loop is CASSRQGSYGYTF. The DNA of the CDR3 is TGTGCCAGCAGTCGACAGGGCAGCTATGGCTACACCTTC.